Listed below are T cell receptor beta chains from one sample, sequenced in a study of beta chain features in type 1 diabetes. Method: immunoSEQ multiplex PCR; TCRdb's copy keeps in-frame clones and lacks some. The sample consists of 900,000 or so clones, 15% to 20% of them appearing once. Sequencing was done on a sample of naive CD4+ T cells from blood. These receptor sequences come from a young woman in good health. Each CDR3 is given with its conserved first and last residue. Fields, in order: clone size, J gene, V gene, D gene, CDR3 DNA, CDR3 protein. The D gene is left open where the match is weak. Rows may omit the clone size; those that give it use once, few, many or a size class.

few,TRBJ2-7,TRBV7-2,TRBD1,TGTGCCAGCAGCCCTGGACAGGGGGGCTTCTACGAGCAGTACTTC,CASSPGQGGFYEQYF
.,TRBJ2-4,TRBV7-2,.,TGTGCCAGCGCCCATCTACAGGGCCAAAACATTCAGTACTTC,CASAHLQGQNIQYF
.,TRBJ2-3,TRBV15,.,TGTGCCACCAGACCCGGGACCAACACAGATACGCAGTATTTT,CATRPGTNTDTQYF
few,TRBJ1-2,TRBV7-2,.,TGTGCCAGCAGCTTTGCCAGTCCCTATGGCTACACCTTC,CASSFASPYGYTF
few,TRBJ2-3,TRBV7-9,.,TGTGCCAGCAGCCTCCGCAGCGGGTGGACAGATACGCAGTATTTT,CASSLRSGWTDTQYF
.,TRBJ2-7,TRBV28,.,TGTGCCAGCAGTTTCAGGGAATACGAGCAGTACTTC,CASSFREYEQYF
.,TRBJ1-1,TRBV10-3,.,TGTGCCAGCAGCGTAATGATGAACACTGAAGCTTTCTTT,CASSVMMNTEAFF
.,TRBJ2-7,TRBV5-1,.,TGCGCCAGCAGTCAGGACTCCCAGTCCTACGAGCAGTACTTC,CASSQDSQSYEQYF
.,TRBJ2-7,TRBV28,TRBD1,TGTGCCAGCAGCCTTCCGTTGGGACAGGACTCCTACGAGCAGTACTTC,CASSLPLGQDSYEQYF
few,TRBJ2-1,TRBV18,.,TGTGCCAGCTCACCCCAGGGGCAGCCATACAATGAGCAGTTCTTC,CASSPQGQPYNEQFF
.,TRBJ1-1,TRBV2,.,TGTGCCAGCAGTGATCTAGCCGCAGGGGTGAACACTGAAGCTTTCTTT,CASSDLAAGVNTEAFF
few,TRBJ2-7,TRBV10-1,TRBD2,TGCGCCAGCTCGGCTAGCGGGACCTACGAGCAGTACTTC,CASSASGTYEQYF
.,TRBJ2-5,TRBV2,.,TGTGCCAGCAGTTGGGACCAAGAAGAAGGGACGGTAGCCCAGTACTTC,CASSWDQEEGTVAQYF
.,TRBJ2-1,TRBV9,.,TGTGCCAGCAGCGTAGCCGCGCTGACCTACAATGAGCAGTTCTTC,CASSVAALTYNEQFF
.,TRBJ2-1,TRBV5-6,.,TGTGCCAGCAGCTTAAGCGTCTACAATGAGCAGTTCTTC,CASSLSVYNEQFF
few,TRBJ1-3,TRBV7-2,.,TGTGCCAGCAGCACCTACAGTTCCAGCTCTGGAAACACCATATATTTT,CASSTYSSSSGNTIYF
.,TRBJ1-4,TRBV7-9,.,TGTGCCAGCAGGTCAGGGGCAACTAATGAAAAACTGTTTTTT,CASRSGATNEKLFF
few,TRBJ1-2,TRBV10-3,.,TGTGCCATCAGTGATCCAACAGGGCAAAGGGGCTACACCTTC,CAISDPTGQRGYTF
few,TRBJ1-2,TRBV6-6,.,TGTGCCAGCAGCCTACAGGCCTATGGCTACACCTTC,CASSLQAYGYTF
few,TRBJ1-4,TRBV19,.,TGTGCCAGTAGCCTACAGGCAACTAATGAAAAACTGTTTTTT,CASSLQATNEKLFF
.,TRBJ2-1,TRBV6-1,TRBD2,TGTGCCAGCGGCGAGGGCGGGAGCTCCTACAATGAGCAGTTCTTC,CASGEGGSSYNEQFF
few,TRBJ2-3,TRBV15,.,TGTGCCACCAGCAGAGATAGGAACACAGATACGCAGTATTTT,CATSRDRNTDTQYF
few,TRBJ1-2,TRBV7-2,TRBD1,TGTGCCAGCAGCTTAGCGGGACAGGGAATCGGTGGCTACACCTTC,CASSLAGQGIGGYTF
few,TRBJ1-4,TRBV7-2,.,TGTGCCAGCAGCTTAATTGTGGGTGTGACTAATGAAAAACTGTTTTTT,CASSLIVGVTNEKLFF
few,TRBJ2-7,TRBV6-5,TRBD1,TGTGCCAGCACCAGAGGGACAGGCCCGTACGAGCAGTACTTC,CASTRGTGPYEQYF
.,TRBJ2-2,TRBV19,.,TGTGCCAGTAGTATGGTTCGGGATCGCACCGGGGAGCTGTTTTTT,CASSMVRDRTGELFF
.,TRBJ2-7,TRBV2,.,TGTGCCAGCAACCGAGAACTTCTCCCATACGAGCAGTACTTC,CASNRELLPYEQYF
few,TRBJ2-5,TRBV29-1,.,TGCAGCGTTTTACCTAGAACTATCAAAGAGACCCAGTACTTC,CSVLPRTIKETQYF
.,TRBJ2-7,TRBV20-1,.,TGCAGTGCTAGCCGGGATTACGAGCAGTACTTC,CSASRDYEQYF
few,TRBJ2-7,TRBV7-8,.,TGTGCCAGCAGCTTAGACGCCTATTTGCTCGGGCAGTACTTC,CASSLDAYLLGQYF
few,TRBJ2-1,TRBV9,.,TGTGCCAGCAGCGTAGGGGGGACGAGCTACAATGAGCAGTTCTTC,CASSVGGTSYNEQFF
.,TRBJ2-7,TRBV7-8,TRBD2,TGTGCCAGCAGCCTAGCCGGACTAGCGGGAGTCCCCTCCTACGAGCAGTACTTC,CASSLAGLAGVPSYEQYF
.,TRBJ2-3,TRBV6-6,TRBD2,TGTGCCAGAGAGAGGAAGCGGGAGAATGGCACAGATACGCAGTATTTT,CARERKRENGTDTQYF
.,TRBJ2-2,TRBV25-1,.,TGTGCCAGCCGAAGGCAGGGGTCCGGGGAGCTGTTTTTT,CASRRQGSGELFF
few,TRBJ2-1,TRBV9,TRBD2,TGTGCCAGCAGCCTAGGACTAGCGGCTTACAATGAGCAGTTCTTC,CASSLGLAAYNEQFF
few,TRBJ2-7,TRBV7-8,TRBD1,TGTGCCAGCAGCCCGGGACAGGGTAACTACGAGCAGTACTTC,CASSPGQGNYEQYF
few,TRBJ2-1,TRBV18,.,TGTGCCAGCTCACTGCGCGGTGATGAGCAGTTCTTC,CASSLRGDEQFF
.,TRBJ2-4,TRBV6-6,.,TGTGCCAGCAACGACAGTGCCCTCAAAAACATTCAGTACTTC,CASNDSALKNIQYF
.,TRBJ2-6,TRBV7-2,.,TGTGCCAGCAGCTTAGAGGCCAGAGCCTCTGGGGCCAACGTCCTGACTTTC,CASSLEARASGANVLTF
few,TRBJ1-3,TRBV6-5,TRBD1,TGTGCCATCAGTGGGGCGACAGGGTCTGGAAACACCATATATTTT,CAISGATGSGNTIYF
few,TRBJ2-1,TRBV13,TRBD2,TGTGCCAGCAGCTTAGCGGGAGCGGGAGTAAGTGGATATGAGCAGTTCTTC,CASSLAGAGVSGYEQFF
.,TRBJ2-3,TRBV27,.,TGTGCCAGCAAATTGATGGGGTCAGATACGCAGTATTTT,CASKLMGSDTQYF
.,TRBJ2-1,TRBV4-2,TRBD2,TGTGCCAGCAGCACCCAACTAGCGGTGAGCTCCTACAATGAGCAGTTCTTC,CASSTQLAVSSYNEQFF
.,TRBJ1-2,TRBV6-6,.,TGTGCCAGCAGTTACGGTGACAGTTGGATCTATGGCTACACCTTC,CASSYGDSWIYGYTF
.,TRBJ2-6,TRBV30,TRBD1,TGTGCCTGGAGTGTACGGGAAAAAGGGACAGGGAAGACGAACTCTGGGGCCAACGTCCTGACTTTC,CAWSVREKGTGKTNSGANVLTF
.,TRBJ1-5,TRBV29-1,.,TGCAGCGTTGGGTCTCAAATGGGCCAGCCCCAGCATTTT,CSVGSQMGQPQHF
.,TRBJ2-2,TRBV10-3,.,TGTGCCACGCTAAATATGGGGAACACCGGGGAGCTGTTTTTT,CATLNMGNTGELFF
few,TRBJ2-2,TRBV28,.,TGTGCCAGCGGGGGGCCTATCACCGGGGAGCTGTTTTTT,CASGGPITGELFF
.,TRBJ2-1,TRBV7-3,.,TGTGCCAGCAGCTTAGCGGGACCTAGCAATGAGCAGTTCTTC,CASSLAGPSNEQFF
.,TRBJ1-2,TRBV9,.,TGTGCCAGCAGCGTCCAGAACTATGGCTACACCTTC,CASSVQNYGYTF
.,TRBJ2-3,TRBV9,TRBD2,TGTGCCAGCGGCAGGGACTACACAGATACGCAGTATTTT,CASGRDYTDTQYF
.,TRBJ1-5,TRBV28,.,TGTGCCAGCAGTTTGCGGAATCAGCCCCAGCATTTT,CASSLRNQPQHF
.,TRBJ2-7,TRBV5-1,.,TGCGCCAGCACCCGTTTAGGTGAGCAGTACTTC,CASTRLGEQYF
.,TRBJ2-5,TRBV7-9,.,TGTGCCAGCAGCTTTGGAGTGGGGGAGACCCAGTACTTC,CASSFGVGETQYF
.,TRBJ1-5,TRBV19,.,TGTGCCAGTAGTATCGACCGAGGGGGTAGCAATCAGCCCCAGCATTTT,CASSIDRGGSNQPQHF